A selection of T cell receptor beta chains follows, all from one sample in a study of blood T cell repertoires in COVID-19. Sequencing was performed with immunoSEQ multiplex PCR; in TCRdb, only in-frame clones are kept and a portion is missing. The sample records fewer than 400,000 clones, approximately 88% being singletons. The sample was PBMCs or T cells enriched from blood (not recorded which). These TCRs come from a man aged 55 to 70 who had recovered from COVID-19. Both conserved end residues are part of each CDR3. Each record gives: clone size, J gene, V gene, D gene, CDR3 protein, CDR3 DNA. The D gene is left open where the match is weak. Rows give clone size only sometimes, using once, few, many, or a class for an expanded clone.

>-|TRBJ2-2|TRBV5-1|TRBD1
CASSPRQGDTGELFF
TGCGCCAGCAGCCCTCGACAGGGGGACACCGGGGAGCTGTTTTTT
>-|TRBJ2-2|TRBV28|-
CASLPQGTGELFF
TGTGCCAGTTTGCCACAGGGCACCGGGGAGCTGTTTTTT
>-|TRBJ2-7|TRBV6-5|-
CASSRQVSEQYF
TGTGCCAGCAGTCGACAGGTTAGCGAGCAGTACTTC
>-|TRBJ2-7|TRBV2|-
CASSERGTYEQYF
TGTGCCAGCAGTGAAAGGGGAACCTACGAGCAGTACTTC
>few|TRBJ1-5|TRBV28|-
CASSLSGGWIQPQHF
TGTGCCAGCAGTTTATCTGGGGGGTGGATTCAGCCCCAGCATTTT
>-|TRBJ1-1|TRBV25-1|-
CASRWGGPNTEAFF
TGTGCCAGCAGGTGGGGGGGACCCAACACTGAAGCTTTCTTT
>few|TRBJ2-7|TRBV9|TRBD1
CASSVDGQGPYEQYF
TGTGCCAGCAGCGTAGATGGACAGGGCCCCTACGAGCAGTACTTC
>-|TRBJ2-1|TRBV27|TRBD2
CASLETPSGRMGYGSYNEQFF
TGTGCCAGCTTGGAAACTCCAAGCGGGAGAATGGGTTACGGGTCCTACAATGAGCAGTTCTTC
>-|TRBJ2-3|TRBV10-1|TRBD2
CASRAGTSVTDTQYF
TGCGCCAGCAGGGCCGGGACTAGCGTGACAGATACGCAGTATTTT
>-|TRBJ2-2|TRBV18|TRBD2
CASSASGPGELFF
TGTGCCAGCTCAGCTAGCGGGCCCGGGGAGCTGTTTTTT
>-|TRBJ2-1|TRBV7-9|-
CASSPGTQPNNEQFF
TGTGCCAGCAGCCCCGGGACTCAACCTAACAATGAGCAGTTCTTC
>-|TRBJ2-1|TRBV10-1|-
CASSGRLEEPYEQFF
TGCGCCAGCAGTGGCAGACTGGAGGAGCCGTATGAGCAGTTCTTC
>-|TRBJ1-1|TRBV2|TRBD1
CASTTTGPYTEAFF
TGTGCCAGCACTACGACAGGGCCCTACACTGAAGCTTTCTTT
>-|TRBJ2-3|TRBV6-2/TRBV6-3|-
CASSYIVNTDTQYF
TGTGCCAGCAGTTACATAGTCAACACAGATACGCAGTATTTT
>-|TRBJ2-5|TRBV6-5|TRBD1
CASSPYDRAETQYF
TGTGCCAGCAGCCCATACGACAGGGCAGAGACCCAGTACTTC
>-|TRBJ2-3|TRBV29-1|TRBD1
CSVAGTVTDTQYF
TGCAGCGTTGCCGGGACAGTAACAGATACGCAGTATTTT
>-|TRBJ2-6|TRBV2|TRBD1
CASREQGAGANVLTF
TGTGCCAGCAGGGAACAGGGGGCTGGGGCCAACGTCCTGACTTTC
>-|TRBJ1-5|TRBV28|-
CASSLGRDEPQHF
TGTGCCAGCAGTTTAGGCAGGGATGAGCCCCAGCATTTT
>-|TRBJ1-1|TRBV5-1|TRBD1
CASRSGGGYPEAFF
TGCGCCAGCAGATCAGGGGGCGGGTACCCTGAAGCTTTCTTT
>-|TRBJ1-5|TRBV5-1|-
CASSLEPIQGQPQHF
TGCGCCAGCAGCTTGGAACCCATCCAGGGTCAGCCCCAGCATTTT
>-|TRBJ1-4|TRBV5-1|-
CASSTGNGATNEKLFF
TGCGCCAGCAGTACAGGGAACGGAGCAACTAATGAAAAACTGTTTTTT
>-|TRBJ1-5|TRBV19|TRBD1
CASWDRVSNQPQHF
TGTGCCAGTTGGGACAGGGTAAGCAATCAGCCCCAGCATTTT
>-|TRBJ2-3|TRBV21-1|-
CASSKRTDGDLDTQYF
TGTGCCAGCAGCAAACGGACCGACGGGGATTTAGATACGCAGTATTTT
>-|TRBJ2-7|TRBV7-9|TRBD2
CASRPPSTSGNLSYEQYF
TGTGCCAGCAGACCCCCGTCGACTAGCGGGAACCTCTCCTACGAGCAGTACTTC
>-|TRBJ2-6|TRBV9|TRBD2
CASGTNSGANVLTF
TGTGCCAGCGGGACTAACTCTGGGGCCAACGTCCTGACTTTC
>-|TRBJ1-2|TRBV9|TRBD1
CASSPWDRGNYGYTF
TGTGCCAGCAGCCCCTGGGACAGGGGGAACTATGGCTACACCTTC
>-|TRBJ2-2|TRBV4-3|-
CASSLATGIPLNTGELFF
TGCGCCAGCAGCCTAGCCACAGGAATCCCCCTCAACACCGGGGAGCTGTTTTTT
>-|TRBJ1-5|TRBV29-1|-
CSVQKGGNQPQHF
TGCAGCGTGCAGAAAGGAGGCAATCAGCCCCAGCATTTT
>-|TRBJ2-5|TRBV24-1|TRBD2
CATSDSGGGSAQYF
TGTGCCACCAGTGATAGCGGGGGGGGGTCGGCCCAGTACTTC
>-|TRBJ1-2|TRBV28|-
CASSLSAGNGGYTF
TGTGCCAGCAGTTTATCGGCAGGGAATGGTGGCTACACCTTC
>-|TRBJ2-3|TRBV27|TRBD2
CATLKLAGGLDTQYF
TGTGCCACCTTGAAGTTAGCGGGAGGATTAGATACGCAGTATTTT
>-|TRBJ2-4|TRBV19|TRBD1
CASSIVDRENIQYF
TGTGCCAGTAGTATAGTAGACAGGGAGAACATTCAGTACTTC
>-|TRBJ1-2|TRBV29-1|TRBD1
CSGQDRGLDGYTF
TGCAGCGGGCAGGACAGGGGACTGGATGGCTACACCTTC
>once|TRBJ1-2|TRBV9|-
CASSRQAPPRYGYTF
TGTGCCAGCAGCCGACAGGCCCCACCACGCTATGGCTACACCTTC
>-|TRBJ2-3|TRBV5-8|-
CASSLVPGIVPPSTDTQYF
TGTGCCAGCAGCTTGGTGCCAGGGATTGTTCCCCCCAGCACAGATACGCAGTATTTT